A single sample gave rise to the 23 T cell receptor beta chains below, sequenced in a study of blood T cell repertoires in COVID-19. Profiling relied on immunoSEQ multiplex PCR, and the TCRdb table lists in-frame clones only, not all of them. The sample has more than 350,000 clones; more than 70% are singletons. Sample: PBMCs or T cells enriched from blood (not recorded which). These receptors were obtained from a woman between 18 and 30 years old who had been exposed to COVID-19.

The chain combines TRBV5-4 with TRBJ1-1, with a possible D match to TRBD1 (5 bases). The CDR3 runs 14 residues. The V end was cut by 3 bases, the J end by 1 base, with 10 bases between. Looked up from germline, CDR1 is SGHNT and CDR2 is YYREEE (reference sequence). The CDR3 coding sequence is TGTGCCAGCAGCTATTCGACAGCGAACACTGAAGCTTTCTTT. It is translated as CASSYSTANTEAFF.

CDR3 in amino acids: CASSLVLAGVSEQFF. In DNA, the CDR3 is TGTGCCAGCAGCTTAGTGCTAGCGGGAGTTTCTGAGCAGTTCTTC. The rearrangement joins TRBV7-7 to TRBJ2-1; 10 bases match TRBD2. V lost 1 base to trimming and J lost 9 bases; unmatched junction nucleotides: 6. The CDR3 covers 15 residues. Germline CDR1 is SSHAT and CDR2 is FNYEAQ (reference sequence).

The CDR3 loop reads CASSVEGLAGQGDNEQFF. Written as DNA, the CDR3 is TGTGCCAGCAGCGTAGAGGGTTTGGCGGGACAGGGGGACAATGAGCAGTTCTTC. The chain joins TRBV9 to TRBJ2-1; 11 bases fit TRBD1. This CDR3 has 18 amino acids. With 0 bases clipped from V and 5 bases from J, the junction kept 10 bases outside the gene matches. CDR1 is SGDLS, CDR2 YYNGEE, per germline.

The CDR3 sequence: CASSLGGRGANVLTF. The CDR3 nucleotides are TGTGCCAGCAGCTTAGGGGGGAGGGGAGCCAACGTCCTGACTTTC. The chain links TRBV7-9 to TRBJ2-6; 7 nucleotides match TRBD2. Looked up from germline, CDR1 is SEHNR and CDR2 is FQNEAQ (reference sequence). The CDR3 extends over 15 amino acids. V dropped 1 base and J dropped 7; count of bases not matched to a gene: 4.

The chain links TRBV5-6 to TRBJ1-2, with D unresolved. Trimming left V 5 bases short and J 4 bases short, with 12 bases between. CDR1 and CDR2 from the germline V gene are SGHDT and YYEEEE. This CDR3 is built from 13 residues. Written as DNA, the CDR3 is TGTGCCAGCAGTTTGCCGAACAGCTATGGCTACACCTTC. This encodes CASSLPNSYGYTF.

J is TRBJ1-6 and V is TRBV25-1; D is possibly TRBD1 (6 bases). Germline CDR1 MGHDK, CDR2 SYGVNS. The CDR3 extends over 14 amino acids. V was pared by 8 bases and J by 2 bases, with 10 bases between. CDR3 amino acids: CASVGQPYNSPLHF. DNA of the CDR3: TGTGCCAGCGTCGGACAGCCCTATAATTCACCCCTCCACTTT.

This chain joins TRBV5-1 and TRBJ2-3; 9 bases fit TRBD2. V was pared by 6 bases and J by 0 bases, with 8 bases of the junction left unmatched. CDR1 and CDR2 from the germline V gene are SGHRS and YFSETQ. The CDR3 runs to 16 residues. Written as DNA, the CDR3 is TGCGCCAGCAAGAGGCGGGAGGGCCCTAGCACAGATACGCAGTATTTT. Its protein product is CASKRREGPSTDTQYF.

The gene calls are TRBV7-9 and TRBJ2-2, with no clear D. V gave up 8 bases and J gave up 4 bases, with 14 bases separating them. Germline V gene data show CDR1 as SEHNR and CDR2 as FQNEAQ (reference sequence). The CDR3 runs 14 residues. The DNA for the CDR3 is TGTGCCAGCTCTTTAGCTGACCCCACCGGGGAGCTGTTTTTT. It translates to CASSLADPTGELFF. Based on the CDR3 plus reference TRBV7-9 and TRBJ2-2, the full variable domain is DTGVSQNPRHKITKRGQNVTFRCDPISEHNRLYWYRQTLGQGPEFLTYFQNEAQLEKSRLLSDRFSAERPKGSFSTLEIQRTEQGDSAMYLCASSLADPTGELFFGEGSRLTVL.

This chain uses TRBV6-5 with TRBJ1-2, with 7 bases fitting TRBD1. The length of the CDR3 is 12 residues. J lost 4 bases, V lost 6 bases, and 2 bases had no gene match. Germline V CDR1 and CDR2: MNHEY, SVGAGI. The CDR3 DNA reads as TGTGCCAGCAGCCCAGGGGGCTATGGCTACACCTTC. Translated, it gives CASSPGGYGYTF.

This chain joins TRBV2 and TRBJ1-2; D is ambiguous. V gave up 6 bases and J gave up 2 bases, with 10 bases separating them. The CDR3 is 13 amino acids. Looked up from germline, CDR1 is SNHLY and CDR2 is FYNNEI. The CDR3 DNA sequence: TGTGCCAGCAGCCAAGACACAAACTATGGCTACACCTTC. Protein sequence: CASSQDTNYGYTF. Complete variable domain (other parts from reference TRBV2 and TRBJ1-2): EPEVTQTPSHQVTQMGQEVILRCVPISNHLYFYWYRQILGQKVEFLVSFYNNEISEKSEIFDDQFSVERPDGSNFTLKIRSTKLEDSAMYFCASSQDTNYGYTFGSGTRLTVV.

This clone was seen a handful of times. V gene TRBV2 combines with J gene TRBJ1-2; D is possibly TRBD1 (5 bases). The CDR3 is 15 residues long. Trimming cost V 4 bases and J 3 bases, with 15 bases left between them. Germline CDR1 is SNHLY and CDR2 is FYNNEI. CDR3 residues: CASSGDSGGDYGYTF. The CDR3, as DNA: TGTGCCAGCAGTGGGGACTCGGGGGGAGACTATGGCTACACCTTC.

J is TRBJ2-1 and V is TRBV4-3; D might be TRBD1 (6 bases). This CDR3 comprises 15 residues. Germline CDR1 is LGHNA and CDR2 is YSLEER. Trimming pared 0 bases from V and 8 bases from J, leaving 14 bases between. Here the CDR3 reads CASSQEMDSSYEQFF. CDR3 DNA sequence: TGCGCCAGCAGCCAAGAAATGGACAGTAGCTATGAGCAGTTCTTC.

This clone was counted a few times. The chain joins TRBV27 to TRBJ2-7, with 8 bases aligning to TRBD1. The junction had 6 bases not matched to a gene; V was cut back by 2 bases and J by 3 bases. Per germline, CDR1 MNHEY and CDR2 SMNVEV (reference sequence). CDR3 length: 15 residues. The CDR3 sequence: CASSLGRGQGYEQYF. DNA of the CDR3: TGTGCCAGCAGTTTAGGTAGAGGACAGGGCTACGAGCAGTACTTC.

CDR3 sequence: CASSFASGTEETQYF. The CDR3 DNA reads TGTGCCAGCAGTTTTGCCTCGGGGACTGAAGAGACCCAGTACTTC. This sequence joins TRBV28 and TRBJ2-5; a possible D gene is TRBD2 (6 bases). V was cut by 3 bases and J by 3 bases, with 14 bases left in between. The germline V gene encodes CDR1 MDHEN and CDR2 SYDVKM. The CDR3 spans 15 residues.

V usage is TRBV5-5 and J usage is TRBJ2-1; TRBD2 matches 11 bases. The CDR3 consists of 15 residues. Germline loops: CDR1 SGHKS, CDR2 YYEKEE (reference sequence). The J segment lost 6 bases and the V segment lost 2 bases, leaving 4 bases of the junction unmatched. The CDR3 nucleotides are TGTGCCAGCAGCTTACTAGCGGGAGTGGGCAATGAGCAGTTCTTC. Protein: CASSLLAGVGNEQFF.

V usage is TRBV7-6 and J usage is TRBJ1-1, with 7 bases that match TRBD1. The V segment lost 1 base and the J segment 6 bases; nucleotides outside the gene matches: 8. Per the germline V gene, CDR1 is SGHVS and CDR2 is FNYEAQ. CDR3 length: 15 amino acids. The CDR3 loop is CASSLEGAVIAEAFF. Here the CDR3 DNA reads TGTGCCAGCAGCTTAGAGGGGGCTGTTATCGCTGAAGCTTTCTTT.

Worth noting for this clone: The same CDR3 arises from other DNA sequences in this sample as well. The rearrangement links TRBV2 to TRBJ1-2; no definite D call. V was clipped by 3 bases and J by 4 bases, with 6 bases between them. This CDR3 contains 12 residues. CDR1 SNHLY and CDR2 FYNNEI come from the germline V gene. The CDR3 spells CASSEEGYGYTF. CDR3 DNA: TGTGCCAGCAGTGAGGAGGGCTATGGCTACACCTTC.

The chain's CDR3 is CASSRAGATYEQYF. Written as DNA, the CDR3 is TGTGCCAGCTCAAGAGCGGGAGCGACCTACGAGCAGTACTTC. The rearrangement links TRBV18 to TRBJ2-7, with 8 bases lining up with TRBD2. Germline V gene data show CDR1 as KGHSH and CDR2 as LQKENI. The CDR3 covers 14 residues. V shed 5 bases and J 2 bases; nucleotides not matched to a gene: 5. The complete variable domain, with remaining parts taken from reference TRBV18 and TRBJ2-7, reads NAGVMQNPRHLVRRRGQEARLRCSPMKGHSHVYWYRQLPEEGLKFMVYLQKENIIDESGMPKERFSAEFPKEGPSILRIQQVVRGDSAAYFCASSRAGATYEQYFGPGTRLTVT.

The J gene is TRBJ2-1, the V gene TRBV5-4; the match to TRBD2 covers 8 bases. Germline-derived CDR1 and CDR2 are SGHNT and YYREEE (reference sequence). There are 16 residues in the CDR3. V shed 0 bases, J shed 4 bases, and the junction held 6 bases outside the gene matches. This CDR3 reads CASSLGGTRGYNEQFF. CDR3 DNA sequence: TGTGCCAGCAGCTTGGGTGGGACTAGGGGATACAATGAGCAGTTCTTC.

The chain is built from TRBV7-7 and TRBJ2-1; weak D call: TRBD1 (6 bases). Deletions cut 0 bases from V and 1 base from J, with 10 bases between. The CDR3 is 16 residues long. Per the germline V gene, CDR1 is SSHAT and CDR2 is FNYEAQ (reference sequence). CDR3 region: CASSLAFQGSYNEQFF. CDR3 bases: TGTGCCAGCAGCTTAGCGTTCCAGGGGTCCTACAATGAGCAGTTCTTC.

The V gene is TRBV19, the J gene TRBJ1-5; D ambiguous. Germline assignment: CDR1 LNHDA and CDR2 SQIVND (reference sequence). Trimming took off 6 bases at V and 0 bases at J, with 6 bases between the two ends. This CDR3 region has 13 residues. Here the CDR3 reads CASRLNSNQPQHF. The CDR3 DNA follows: TGTGCCAGTAGACTCAATAGCAATCAGCCCCAGCATTTT.

This chain joins TRBV9 and TRBJ1-6; D is perhaps TRBD1 (6 bases). The V end lost 4 bases, the J end lost 9 bases, and 23 bases lay between the germline ends. The CDR3 length is 17 residues. Germline assignment: CDR1 SGDLS and CDR2 YYNGEE. CDR3 sequence reads: CASSLQPLWTEGSPLHF. The CDR3 nucleotides read TGTGCCAGCAGCCTCCAACCTTTGTGGACAGAGGGTTCACCCCTCCACTTT.

V and J are TRBV15 and TRBJ1-4, with a possible D match to TRBD1 (5 bases). V lost 7 bases and J lost 6, with 15 bases in between. The CDR3 totals 14 residues. Germline V gene data show CDR1 as LNHNV and CDR2 as YYDKDF (reference sequence). The DNA for the CDR3 is TGTGCCACCAAGAAAGCAGGGTTCGATGAAAAACTGTTTTTT. Translation: CATKKAGFDEKLFF.